This is a list of T cell receptor beta chains from one sample in a study of T-cell reconstitution after alpha-beta-depleted transplantation in children. One entry per CDR3 protein results from TCRdb running MiXCR on the PCR reads. The sample holds nearly 200,000 distinct CDR3 sequences, roughly 6.3% seen once. Sequencing was performed on PBMCs, taken before TCRalphabeta/CD19-depleted stem cell transplant. These TCRs come from a girl under two years old with combined immunodeficiency, due to receive a stem cell transplant. The CDR3 runs from the conserved cysteine through the conserved F or W. The D gene is left open where the match is weak. Where a row states a size, it is once, few, many or the class of an expanded clone; other rows omit it.

j_call d_call v_call clone_size cdr3_aa cdr3_nt
TRBJ2-1 . TRBV21-1 many CASSNGSVASGSSYNEQFF .
TRBJ2-5 . TRBV7-2 . CASSLAQETQYF TGTGCCAGCAGCTTAGCCCAAGAGACCCAGTACTTC
TRBJ2-1 . TRBV7-8 few CASSSLTSPYNEQFF TGTGCCAGCAGCTCCCTTACTAGCCCCTACAATGAGCAGTTCTTC
TRBJ2-5 . TRBV27 many CASSPLVTDPDETQYF TGTGCCAGCAGTCCCCTGGTGACAGATCCCGATGAGACCCAGTACTTC
TRBJ2-1 . TRBV9 many CASSVDGGTNNEQFF TGTGCCAGCAGCGTAGACGGGGGAACAAACAATGAGCAGTTCTTC
TRBJ2-5 TRBD2 TRBV28 many CASSFWLAEIQETQYF TGTGCCAGCAGTTTTTGGCTAGCGGAGATACAAGAGACCCAGTACTTC
TRBJ2-5 TRBD2 TRBV5-5 few CASSRGLAGEVETQYF TGTGCCAGCAGCAGGGGACTAGCGGGAGAGGTTGAGACCCAGTACTTC
TRBJ2-3 TRBD2 TRBV7-8 many CASSYLGAGGPTDTQYF TGTGCCAGCAGCTACCTAGGGGCGGGGGGGCCGACAGATACGCAGTATTTT
TRBJ2-7 . TRBV7-2 . CASSFFVAGYEQYF TGTGCCAGCAGCTTTTTCGTCGCGGGTTACGAGCAGTACTTC
TRBJ1-1 . TRBV12-3/TRBV12-4 many CASSPGAPEAFF TGTGCCAGCAGTCCGGGGGCCCCCGAGGCTTTCTTT
TRBJ1-1 . TRBV25-1 many CASSDGGQLMNTEAFF TGTGCCAGCAGTGACGGTGGACAACTCATGAACACTGAAGCTTTCTTT
TRBJ1-1 TRBD1 TRBV5-1 many CASSLAGQGTGAFF TGCGCCAGCAGCTTGGCCGGACAGGGAACTGGGGCTTTCTTT
TRBJ1-3 . TRBV20-1 many CSAHHVGSGNTIYF TGCAGTGCCCACCACGTGGGCTCTGGAAACACCATATATTTT
TRBJ2-6 . TRBV10-3 many CAISESSKGSGANVLTF TGTGCCATCAGTGAGTCGAGTAAGGGATCGGGGGCCAACGTCCTGACTTTC
TRBJ2-7 . TRBV29-1 many CSVVGNSAYEQYF TGCAGCGTTGTGGGGAATTCGGCCTACGAGCAGTACTTC
TRBJ1-5 . TRBV20-1 . CSAQELTTGYSIWNQPQHF TGCAGTGCCCAAGAACTGACAACAGGGTACTCTATATGGAATCAGCCCCAGCATTTT
TRBJ2-1 TRBD2 TRBV20-1 many CSARGLSAGGYNEQFF TGCAGTGCTAGGGGTCTTAGTGCGGGGGGATACAATGAGCAGTTCTTC
TRBJ2-7 . TRBV3-1 many CASQGTYEQYF TGTGCCAGCCAAGGAACCTACGAGCAGTACTTC
TRBJ2-7 TRBD2 TRBV4-2 many CASSQRLAGYYEQYF TGTGCCAGCAGCCAACGACTAGCGGGGTACTACGAGCAGTACTTC
TRBJ2-1 TRBD1 TRBV29-1 few CSVEGFGQETYNEQFF TGCAGCGTTGAAGGTTTTGGACAGGAGACCTACAATGAGCAGTTCTTC
TRBJ2-3 TRBD1 TRBV5-5 many CASSFGDSGTDTQYF TGTGCCAGCAGCTTTGGGGACAGCGGCACAGATACGCAGTATTTT
TRBJ2-5 . TRBV18 . CANSPAQGQGETQYF TGTGCCAACTCACCCGCCCAGGGTCAGGGTGAGACCCAGTACTTC
TRBJ2-7 TRBD2 TRBV27 many CASSLSGGLAGEQYF TGTGCCAGCAGTTTATCTGGCGGACTAGCGGGTGAGCAGTACTTC